The 2 T cell receptor beta chains listed next were all sequenced from one sample in a study of blood T cell repertoires in COVID-19. The assay was immunoSEQ multiplex PCR, and TCRdb's table has in-frame clones only and misses some. The table has about 210,000 clones, 70% to 90% seen once; the top ten hold around 8.4%. The sequencing sample was made of PBMCs or T cells enriched from blood (not recorded which). These receptors all stem from a young woman who had recovered from COVID-19.

This clone was recorded only once. V and J are TRBV19 and TRBJ1-4; D gene uncertain. Trimming left V 4 bases short and J 2 bases short, with 5 bases between. The CDR3 contains 13 residues. Germline V CDR1 and CDR2: LNHDA, SQIVND (reference sequence). The CDR3 sequence is CASSTQTNEKLFF. DNA for the CDR3: TGTGCCAGTAGTACACAGACTAATGAAAAACTGTTTTTT.

The CDR3 sequence: CASSGSTVNEQFF. The CDR3 DNA follows: TGTGCCAGTAGTGGCTCGACAGTAAATGAGCAGTTCTTC. J is TRBJ2-1 and V is TRBV19; possibly TRBD1 for D (5 bases). Germline V gene data show CDR1 as LNHDA and CDR2 as SQIVND (reference sequence). Deletions cut 5 bases from V and 7 bases from J, with 12 bases between. This CDR3 is built from 13 residues.